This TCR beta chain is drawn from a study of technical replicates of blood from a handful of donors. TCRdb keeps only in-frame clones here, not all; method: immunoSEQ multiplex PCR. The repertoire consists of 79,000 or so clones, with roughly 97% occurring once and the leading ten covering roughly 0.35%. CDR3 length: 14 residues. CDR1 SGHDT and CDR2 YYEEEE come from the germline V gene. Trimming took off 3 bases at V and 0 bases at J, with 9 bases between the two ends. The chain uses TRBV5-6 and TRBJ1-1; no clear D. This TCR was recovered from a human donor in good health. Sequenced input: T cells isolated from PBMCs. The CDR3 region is CASSSGYLNTEAFF. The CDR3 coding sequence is TGTGCCAGCAGCTCGGGGTACTTGAACACTGAAGCTTTCTTT.